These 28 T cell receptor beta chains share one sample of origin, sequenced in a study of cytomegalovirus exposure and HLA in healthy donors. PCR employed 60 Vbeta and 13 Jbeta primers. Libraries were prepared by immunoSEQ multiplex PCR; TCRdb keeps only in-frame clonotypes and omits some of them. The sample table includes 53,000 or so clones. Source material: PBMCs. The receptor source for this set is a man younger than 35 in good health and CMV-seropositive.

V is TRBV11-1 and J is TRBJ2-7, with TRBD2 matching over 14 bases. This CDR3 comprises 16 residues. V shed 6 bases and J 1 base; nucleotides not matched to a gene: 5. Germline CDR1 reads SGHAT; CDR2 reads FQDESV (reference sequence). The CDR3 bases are TGTGCCAGCAGTTACGGGACTAGCGGGAGTTCCTACGAGCAGTACTTC. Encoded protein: CASSYGTSGSSYEQYF.

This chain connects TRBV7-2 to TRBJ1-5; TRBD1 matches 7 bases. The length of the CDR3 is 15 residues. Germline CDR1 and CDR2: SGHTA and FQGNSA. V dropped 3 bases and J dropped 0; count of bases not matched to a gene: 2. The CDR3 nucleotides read TGTGCCAGCAGCTTGACAGGGAATAGCAATCAGCCCCAGCATTTT. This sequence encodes CASSLTGNSNQPQHF. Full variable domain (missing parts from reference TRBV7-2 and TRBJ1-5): GAGVSQSPSNKVTEKGKDVELRCDPISGHTALYWYRQSLGQGLEFLIYFQGNSAPDKSGLPSDRFSAERTGGSVSTLTIQRTQQEDSAVYLCASSLTGNSNQPQHFGDGTRLSIL.

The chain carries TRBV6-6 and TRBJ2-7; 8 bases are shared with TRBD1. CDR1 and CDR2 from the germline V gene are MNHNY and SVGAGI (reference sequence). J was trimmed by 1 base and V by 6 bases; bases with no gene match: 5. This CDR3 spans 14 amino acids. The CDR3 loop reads CASRGQVISYEQYF. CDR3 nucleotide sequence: TGTGCCAGCAGGGGACAGGTAATTTCCTACGAGCAGTACTTC.

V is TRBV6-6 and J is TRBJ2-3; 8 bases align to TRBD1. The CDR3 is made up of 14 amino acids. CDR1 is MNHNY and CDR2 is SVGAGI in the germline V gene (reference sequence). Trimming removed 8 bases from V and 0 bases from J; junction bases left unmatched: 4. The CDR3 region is CASSGTGSTDTQYF. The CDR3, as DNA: TGTGCCAGCTCGGGGACAGGTAGCACAGATACGCAGTATTTT.

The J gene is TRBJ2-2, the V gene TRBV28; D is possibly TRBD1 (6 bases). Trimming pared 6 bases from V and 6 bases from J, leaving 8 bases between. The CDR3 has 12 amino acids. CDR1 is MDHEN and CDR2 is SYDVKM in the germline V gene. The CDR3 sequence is CASSNRAGELFF. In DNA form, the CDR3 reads TGTGCCAGCAGCAACAGGGCCGGGGAGCTGTTTTTT.

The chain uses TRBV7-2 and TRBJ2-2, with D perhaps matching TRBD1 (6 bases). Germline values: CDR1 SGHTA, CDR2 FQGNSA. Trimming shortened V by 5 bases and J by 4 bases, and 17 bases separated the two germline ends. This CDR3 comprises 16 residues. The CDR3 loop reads CASSPNSGAGTGELFF. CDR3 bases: TGTGCCAGCAGCCCCAATTCAGGGGCGGGCACCGGGGAGCTGTTTTTT.

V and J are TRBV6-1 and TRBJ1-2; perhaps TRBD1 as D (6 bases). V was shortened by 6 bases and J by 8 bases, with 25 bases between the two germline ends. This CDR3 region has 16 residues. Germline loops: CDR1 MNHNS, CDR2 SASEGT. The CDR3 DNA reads TGTGCCAGCAGCGAAACATGGACAGTCGGGTCCCAAGGCTACACCTTC. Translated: CASSETWTVGSQGYTF.

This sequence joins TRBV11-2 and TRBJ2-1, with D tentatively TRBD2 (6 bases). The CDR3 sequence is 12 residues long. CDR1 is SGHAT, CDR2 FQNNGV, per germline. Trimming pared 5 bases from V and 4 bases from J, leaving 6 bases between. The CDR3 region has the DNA TGTGCCAGCAGCGGGACTTACAATGAGCAGTTCTTC. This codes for CASSGTYNEQFF.

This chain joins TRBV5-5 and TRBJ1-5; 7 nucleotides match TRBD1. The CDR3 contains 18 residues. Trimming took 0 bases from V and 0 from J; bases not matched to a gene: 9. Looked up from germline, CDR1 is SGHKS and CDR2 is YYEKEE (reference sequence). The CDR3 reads CASSLAPGGFSSNQPQHF. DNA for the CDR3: TGTGCCAGCAGCTTGGCTCCAGGGGGGTTTAGTAGCAATCAGCCCCAGCATTTT.

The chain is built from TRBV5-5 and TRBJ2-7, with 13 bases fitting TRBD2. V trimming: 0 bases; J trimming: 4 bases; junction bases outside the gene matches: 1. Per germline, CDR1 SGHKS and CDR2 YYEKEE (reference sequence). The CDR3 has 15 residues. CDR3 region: CASSLGGLAGYEQYF. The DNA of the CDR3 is TGTGCCAGCAGCTTGGGGGGACTAGCGGGGTACGAGCAGTACTTC. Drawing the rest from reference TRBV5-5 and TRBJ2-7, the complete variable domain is DAGVTQSPTHLIKTRGQQVTLRCSPISGHKSVSWYQQVLGQGPQFIFQYYEKEERGRGNFPDRFSARQFPNYSSELNVNALLLGDSALYLCASSLGGLAGYEQYFGPGTRLTVT.

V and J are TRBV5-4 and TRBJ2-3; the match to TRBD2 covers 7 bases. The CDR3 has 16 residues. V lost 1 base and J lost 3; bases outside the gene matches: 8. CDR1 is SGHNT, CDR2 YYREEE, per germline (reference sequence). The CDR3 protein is CASSLKWGGRTDTQYF. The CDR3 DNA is TGTGCCAGCAGCTTGAAATGGGGCGGGAGAACAGATACGCAGTATTTT.

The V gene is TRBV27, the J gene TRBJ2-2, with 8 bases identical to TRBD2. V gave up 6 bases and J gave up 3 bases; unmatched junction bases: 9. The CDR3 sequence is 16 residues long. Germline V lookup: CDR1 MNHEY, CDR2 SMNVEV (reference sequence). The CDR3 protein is CASRTSGSPDTGELFF. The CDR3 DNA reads TGTGCCAGCAGGACGAGCGGGAGTCCGGACACCGGGGAGCTGTTTTTT.

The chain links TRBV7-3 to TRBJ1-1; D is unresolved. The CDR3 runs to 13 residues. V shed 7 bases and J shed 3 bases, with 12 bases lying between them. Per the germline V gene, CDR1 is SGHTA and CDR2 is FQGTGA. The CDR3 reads CASTAGRDTEAFF. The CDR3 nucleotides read TGTGCCAGCACCGCTGGCCGGGACACTGAAGCTTTCTTT.

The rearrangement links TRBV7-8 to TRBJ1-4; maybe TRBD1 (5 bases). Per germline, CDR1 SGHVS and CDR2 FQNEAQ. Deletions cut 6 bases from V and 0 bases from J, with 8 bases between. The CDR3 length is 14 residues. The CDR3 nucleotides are TGTGCCAGCAGTCCGGGGGCAACTAATGAAAAACTGTTTTTT. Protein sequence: CASSPGATNEKLFF.

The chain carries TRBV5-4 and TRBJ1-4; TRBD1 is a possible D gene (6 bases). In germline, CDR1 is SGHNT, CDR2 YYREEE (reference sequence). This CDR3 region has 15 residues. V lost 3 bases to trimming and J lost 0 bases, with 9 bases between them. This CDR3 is CASSWDTSTNEKLFF. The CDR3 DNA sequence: TGTGCCAGCAGCTGGGACACGTCAACTAATGAAAAACTGTTTTTT.

DNA of the CDR3: TGTGCCAGCAGCTCCCGACAGGGAACCTATGGCTACACCTTC. It is translated as CASSSRQGTYGYTF. The rearrangement joins TRBV5-6 to TRBJ1-2, with 7 bases that match TRBD1. Trimming removed 3 bases from V and 4 bases from J; junction bases left unmatched: 6. The CDR3 is 14 amino acids. Germline V gene sequence: CDR1 SGHDT, CDR2 YYEEEE.

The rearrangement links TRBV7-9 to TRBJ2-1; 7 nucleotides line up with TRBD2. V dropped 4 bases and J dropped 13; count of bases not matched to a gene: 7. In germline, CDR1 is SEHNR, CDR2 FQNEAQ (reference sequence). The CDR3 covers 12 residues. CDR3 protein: CASSSGGRSQFF. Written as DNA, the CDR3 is TGTGCCAGCAGCTCCGGGGGGAGGTCTCAGTTCTTC.

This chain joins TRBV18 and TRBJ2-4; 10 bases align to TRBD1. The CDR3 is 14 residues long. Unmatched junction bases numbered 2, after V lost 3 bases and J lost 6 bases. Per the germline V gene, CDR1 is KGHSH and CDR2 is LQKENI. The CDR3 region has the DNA TGTGCCAGCTCACCCGGGACAGGGGTAAACATTCAGTACTTC. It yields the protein CASSPGTGVNIQYF.

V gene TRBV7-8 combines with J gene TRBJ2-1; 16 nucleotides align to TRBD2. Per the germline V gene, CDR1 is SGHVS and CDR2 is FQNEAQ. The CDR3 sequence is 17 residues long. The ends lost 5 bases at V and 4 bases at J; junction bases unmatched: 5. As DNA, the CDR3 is TGTGCCAGCAGCCAGGGGACTAGCGGGAGGGATTACAATGAGCAGTTCTTC. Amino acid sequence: CASSQGTSGRDYNEQFF.

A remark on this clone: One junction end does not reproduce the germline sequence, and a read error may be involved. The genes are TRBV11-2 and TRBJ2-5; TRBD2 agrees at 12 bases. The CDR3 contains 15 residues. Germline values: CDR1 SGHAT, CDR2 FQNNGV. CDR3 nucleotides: TGTGCCAGCAACTTAGGACTAGCGGGGTTAGAGACCCAGTACTTC. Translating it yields CASNLGLAGLETQYF.

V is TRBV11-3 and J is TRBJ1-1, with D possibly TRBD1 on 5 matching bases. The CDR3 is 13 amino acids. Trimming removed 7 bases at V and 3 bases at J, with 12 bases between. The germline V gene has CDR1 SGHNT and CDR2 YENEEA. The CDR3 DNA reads TGTGCCAGCAATGGCCGGGGGGACACTGAAGCTTTCTTT. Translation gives CASNGRGDTEAFF. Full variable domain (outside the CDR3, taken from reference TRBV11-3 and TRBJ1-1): EAGVVQSPRYKIIEKKQPVAFWCNPISGHNTLYWYLQNLGQGPELLIRYENEEAVDDSQLPKDRFSAERLKGVDSTLKIQPAELGDSAVYLCASNGRGDTEAFFGQGTRLTVV.

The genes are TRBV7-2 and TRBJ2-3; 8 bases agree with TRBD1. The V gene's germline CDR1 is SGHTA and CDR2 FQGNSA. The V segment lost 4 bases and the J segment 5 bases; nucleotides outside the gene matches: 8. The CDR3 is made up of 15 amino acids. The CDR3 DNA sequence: TGTGCCAGCAGCTCCGGACAGGGTGAAGGAGATACGCAGTATTTT. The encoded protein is CASSSGQGEGDTQYF.

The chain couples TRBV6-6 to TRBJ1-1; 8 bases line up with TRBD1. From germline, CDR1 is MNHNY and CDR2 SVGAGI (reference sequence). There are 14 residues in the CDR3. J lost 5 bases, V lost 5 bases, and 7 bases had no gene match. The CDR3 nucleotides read TGTGCCAGCAGTCAACAGGGGGGGTATACTGAAGCTTTCTTT. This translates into CASSQQGGYTEAFF.

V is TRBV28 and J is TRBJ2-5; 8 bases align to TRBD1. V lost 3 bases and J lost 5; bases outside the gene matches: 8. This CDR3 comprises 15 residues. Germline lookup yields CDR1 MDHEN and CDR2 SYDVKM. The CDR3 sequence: CASSLAGGRRETQYF. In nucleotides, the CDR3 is TGTGCCAGCAGTTTGGCAGGGGGCAGGAGGGAGACCCAGTACTTC.

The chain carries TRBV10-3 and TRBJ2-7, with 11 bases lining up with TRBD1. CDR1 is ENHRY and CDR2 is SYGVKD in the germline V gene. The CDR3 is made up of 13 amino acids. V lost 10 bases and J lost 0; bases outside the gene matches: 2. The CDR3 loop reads CATGTGGSYEQYF. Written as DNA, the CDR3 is TGTGCCACCGGGACAGGGGGCTCCTACGAGCAGTACTTC.

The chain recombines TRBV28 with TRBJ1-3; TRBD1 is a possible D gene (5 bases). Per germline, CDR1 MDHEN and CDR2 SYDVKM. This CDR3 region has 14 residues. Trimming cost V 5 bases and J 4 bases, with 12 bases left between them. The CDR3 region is CASSTGDGGNTIYF. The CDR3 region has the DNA TGTGCCAGCAGTACGGGGGACGGCGGAAACACCATATATTTT. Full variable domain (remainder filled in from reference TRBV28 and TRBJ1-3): DVKVTQSSRYLVKRTGEKVFLECVQDMDHENMFWYRQDPGLGLRLIYFSYDVKMKEKGDIPEGYSVSREKKERFSLILESASTNQTSMYLCASSTGDGGNTIYFGEGSWLTVV.

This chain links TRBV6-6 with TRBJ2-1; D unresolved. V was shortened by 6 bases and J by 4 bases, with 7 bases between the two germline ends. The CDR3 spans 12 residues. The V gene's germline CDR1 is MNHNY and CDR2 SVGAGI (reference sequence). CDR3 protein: CASSRLYNEQFF. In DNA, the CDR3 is TGTGCCAGCAGCCGACTTTACAATGAGCAGTTCTTC.

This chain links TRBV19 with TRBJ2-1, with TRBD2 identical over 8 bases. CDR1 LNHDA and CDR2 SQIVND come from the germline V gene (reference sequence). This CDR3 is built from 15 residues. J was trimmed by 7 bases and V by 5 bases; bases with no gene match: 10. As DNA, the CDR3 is TGTGCCAGTAGTTGGAGCGGGAGTATCGGGAATGAGCAGTTCTTC. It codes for CASSWSGSIGNEQFF. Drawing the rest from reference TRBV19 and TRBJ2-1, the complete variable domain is DGGITQSPKYLFRKEGQNVTLSCEQNLNHDAMYWYRQDPGQGLRLIYYSQIVNDFQKGDIAEGYSVSREKKESFPLTVTSAQKNPTAFYLCASSWSGSIGNEQFFGPGTRLTVL.